The next 28 T cell receptor beta chains were all read from a single sample in a study of radiotherapy plus CTLA-4 blockade in lung cancer (dated by TCRdb to 2017 to 2018). Libraries were built with the immunoSEQ multiplex PCR assay. Sourced from immuneACCESS, this table was stored by TCRdb with only in-frame sequences that have V and J called. A share of the clones is absent; for the studies checked, an unresolved V gene accounts for under half, and the remainder has no known explanation. Present in this sample are 28,000 or so clones, 78% of which were seen just once. The ten largest clones capture 7.5% of the sample. The material sequenced was peripheral blood, taken from a patient treated with radiotherapy plus ipilimumab. These receptors were taken from a human donor with non-small cell lung cancer who had stable disease on radiotherapy plus ipilimumab.

V usage is TRBV5-1 and J usage is TRBJ2-5, with 7 bases matching TRBD2. V lost 0 bases and J lost 5; bases outside the gene matches: 4. CDR1 SGHRS and CDR2 YFSETQ come from the germline V gene. The CDR3 has 14 residues. The CDR3 DNA reads as TGCGCCAGCAGCTTGGTAACTAGCGAGGAGACCCAGTACTTC. It encodes CASSLVTSEETQYF. The variable domain in full, completed from reference TRBV5-1 and TRBJ2-5, reads KAGVTQTPRYLIKTRGQQVTLSCSPISGHRSVSWYQQTPGQGLQFLFEYFSETQRNKGNFPGRFSGRQFSNSRSEMNVSTLELGDSALYLCASSLVTSEETQYFGPGTRLLVL.

This clone came up a few times. The chain links TRBV5-6 to TRBJ2-2, with 9 positions matching TRBD1. Germline V gives CDR1 SGHDT, CDR2 YYEEEE. J gave up 3 bases and V 4 bases, and 7 bases lay outside the gene matches. The CDR3 has 16 amino acids. For the CDR3, the DNA is TGTGCCAGCAGCCGACTCCGGGACAGGGACACCGGGGAGCTGTTTTTT. This encodes CASSRLRDRDTGELFF.

The chain combines TRBV28 with TRBJ1-2, with 8 bases aligning to TRBD1. In germline, CDR1 is MDHEN, CDR2 SYDVKM. The CDR3 contains 13 residues. J gave up 4 bases and V 4 bases, and 2 bases lay outside the gene matches. Written as DNA, the CDR3 is TGTGCCAGCAGTTCGGGACAGGTCTATGGCTACACCTTC. It is translated as CASSSGQVYGYTF.

This chain's CDR3 is CASSLSGGAPDTQYF. As DNA, the CDR3 is TGCGCCAGCAGCTTGTCCGGGGGGGCACCAGATACGCAGTATTTT. The J gene is TRBJ2-3, the V gene TRBV5-1; 8 bases align to TRBD2. Trimming at V came to 1 base and at J to 4 bases, leaving 5 bases not matched to a gene. Germline V gives CDR1 SGHRS, CDR2 YFSETQ. The CDR3 runs to 15 residues.

CDR3 in amino acids: CASSPLTYPSSYNSPLHF. The CDR3 DNA is TGTGCCAGCAGCCCTCTGACTTACCCGAGCTCCTATAATTCACCCCTCCACTTT. This chain joins TRBV7-6 and TRBJ1-6; D not certain. The CDR3 runs to 18 residues. CDR1 and CDR2 from the germline V gene are SGHVS and FNYEAQ. V was trimmed by 5 bases and J by 0 bases, leaving 17 bases between them.

This chain joins TRBV30 and TRBJ1-2; TRBD1 aligns across 7 bases. This CDR3 comprises 14 residues. Germline-derived CDR1 and CDR2 are GTSNPN and SVGIG (reference sequence). V lost 0 bases and J lost 5; bases outside the gene matches: 6. The CDR3 spells CAWSVTGSGYGYTF. CDR3 DNA: TGTGCCTGGAGTGTGACAGGGTCGGGTTATGGCTACACCTTC.

CDR3 residues: CASSPPGTYGFGKLFF. The CDR3 coding sequence is TGTGCCAGCTCACCACCGGGGACATATGGTTTTGGAAAACTGTTTTTT. The chain has TRBV18 and TRBJ1-4, with TRBD1 as a possible D gene (6 bases). V lost 0 bases and J lost 10, with 18 bases in between. The CDR3 totals 16 residues. CDR1 KGHSH and CDR2 LQKENI come from the germline V gene.

The chain combines TRBV6-1 with TRBJ1-5; TRBD1 aligns across 7 bases. Germline CDR1 reads MNHNS; CDR2 reads SASEGT. The CDR3 loop spans 14 amino acids. Trimming at V came to 6 bases and at J to 2 bases, leaving 4 bases not matched to a gene. CDR3: CASSLGQGNQPQHF. CDR3 bases: TGTGCCAGCAGCCTTGGACAGGGCAATCAGCCCCAGCATTTT.

The chain couples TRBV7-3 to TRBJ1-2; D might be TRBD1 (5 bases). Germline V gene sequence: CDR1 SGHTA, CDR2 FQGTGA. Trimming shortened V by 1 base and J by 1 base, and 16 bases separated the two germline ends. CDR3 length equals 17 residues. The CDR3 bases are TGTGCCAGCAGCTTAAAAGGCAGGGTCGCAATTAACTATGGCTACACCTTC. Encoded protein: CASSLKGRVAINYGYTF. Based on the CDR3 plus reference TRBV7-3 and TRBJ1-2, the full variable domain is GAGVSQTPSNKVTEKGKYVELRCDPISGHTALYWYRQSLGQGPEFLIYFQGTGAADDSGLPNDRFFAVRPEGSVSTLKIQRTERGDSAVYLCASSLKGRVAINYGYTFGSGTRLTVV.

This rearrangement joins TRBV4-1 to TRBJ2-2; D unclear. There are 14 residues in the CDR3. Trimming cost V 0 bases and J 7 bases, with 9 bases left between them. CDR1 and CDR2 from the germline V gene are MGHRA and YSYEKL. CDR3 region: CASSQEEAVGELFF. CDR3 DNA: TGCGCCAGCAGCCAAGAGGAAGCAGTCGGGGAGCTGTTTTTT.

This chain uses TRBV9 with TRBJ2-5; tentatively, D is TRBD1 or TRBD2 (6 bases each). Germline V lookup: CDR1 SGDLS, CDR2 YYNGEE. The CDR3 runs to 14 residues. Trimming pared 4 bases from V and 2 bases from J, leaving 12 bases between. CDR3 DNA sequence: TGTGCCAGCAGCCCAGGAGGGGGGCAAGAGACCCAGTACTTC. Translated: CASSPGGGQETQYF.

The gene calls are TRBV2 and TRBJ1-2; D possibly corresponds to TRBD1 (6 bases). The CDR3 sequence is 15 residues long. CDR1 is SNHLY and CDR2 is FYNNEI in the germline V gene. Trimming shortened V by 9 bases and J by 7 bases, and 24 bases separated the two germline ends. In nucleotides, the CDR3 is TGTGCCAGTCCCGTAGGTCGGGGGGCTTATCGTGGCTACACCTTC. Amino acids: CASPVGRGAYRGYTF.

The rearrangement uses TRBV5-1 and TRBJ1-2; D ambiguous. Per the germline V gene, CDR1 is SGHRS and CDR2 is YFSETQ. V was clipped by 2 bases and J by 5 bases, with 10 bases between them. This CDR3 contains 13 residues. The CDR3 DNA reads TGCGCCAGCAGCTTAGACGGGGAGTATGGCTACACCTTC. Protein sequence: CASSLDGEYGYTF.

The chain combines TRBV28 with TRBJ2-2, with D possibly TRBD1 on 6 matching bases. Trimming took off 6 bases at V and 5 bases at J, with 19 bases between the two ends. The germline V gene encodes CDR1 MDHEN and CDR2 SYDVKM. The CDR3 runs to 16 residues. The CDR3 is CASRPPGQGVTGELFF. CDR3 nucleotides: TGTGCCAGCAGGCCACCGGGACAAGGAGTTACCGGGGAGCTGTTTTTT. The whole variable domain, filled in from reference TRBV28 and TRBJ2-2, reads DVKVTQSSRYLVKRTGEKVFLECVQDMDHENMFWYRQDPGLGLRLIYFSYDVKMKEKGDIPEGYSVSREKKERFSLILESASTNQTSMYLCASRPPGQGVTGELFFGEGSRLTVL.

The J gene is TRBJ1-4, the V gene TRBV6-6, with D possibly TRBD1 on 5 matching bases. The germline V gene has CDR1 MNHNY and CDR2 SVGAGI (reference sequence). V was pared by 6 bases and J by 5 bases, with 13 bases between. The CDR3 is made up of 14 amino acids. CDR3 protein: CASRNRNLNEKLFF. The CDR3 DNA is TGTGCCAGCAGGAACAGGAATCTGAATGAAAAACTGTTTTTT.

This chain connects TRBV7-9 to TRBJ2-1; 8 bases match TRBD2. CDR3 length equals 14 residues. J was trimmed by 9 bases and V by 2 bases; bases with no gene match: 6. The germline V gene encodes CDR1 SEHNR and CDR2 FQNEAQ (reference sequence). This CDR3 reads CASSLSGGAGEQFF. The CDR3 DNA sequence: TGTGCCAGCAGCTTATCCGGGGGGGCCGGTGAGCAGTTCTTC.

The chain combines TRBV19 with TRBJ2-3; maybe TRBD2 (6 bases). Trimming removed 3 bases at V and 5 bases at J, with 9 bases between. The CDR3 sequence is 13 residues long. Germline V gene data show CDR1 as LNHDA and CDR2 as SQIVND (reference sequence). CDR3 in amino acids: CASSMDGGDTQYF. For the CDR3, the DNA is TGTGCCAGTAGTATGGACGGGGGAGATACGCAGTATTTT.

The J gene is TRBJ1-6, the V gene TRBV25-1; D possibly corresponds to TRBD1 (6 bases). The CDR3 contains 14 residues. In germline, CDR1 is MGHDK, CDR2 SYGVNS. Trimming shortened V by 6 bases and J by 8 bases, and 14 bases separated the two germline ends. The CDR3 DNA follows: TGTGCCAGCAGGGTACAGGGAGAATATTCACCCCTCCACTTT. Its protein product is CASRVQGEYSPLHF.

The chain's CDR3 is CATQGGLSGANVLTF. CDR3 bases: TGTGCCACCCAGGGTGGACTCTCTGGGGCCAACGTCCTGACTTTC. The V call is TRBV6-5, the J call TRBJ2-6, with D tentatively TRBD1 or TRBD2 (5 bases each). Germline loops: CDR1 MNHEY, CDR2 SVGAGI. V lost 10 bases and J lost 0, with 13 bases in between. The CDR3 has 15 amino acids.

This rearrangement joins TRBV19 to TRBJ1-1, with D hard to call. Germline V gene data show CDR1 as LNHDA and CDR2 as SQIVND (reference sequence). The CDR3 runs to 13 residues. The V gene lost 1 base and the J gene lost 5 bases, with 8 bases spanning the gap. The CDR3 region has the DNA TGTGCCAGTAGTATAGGATGGGGAACTGAAGCTTTCTTT. As protein: CASSIGWGTEAFF.

Here the CDR3 DNA reads TGTGCCAGCAGAGCTACGTCGACAACCTATGGCTACACCTTC. Residues: CASRATSTTYGYTF. The chain employs TRBV9 and TRBJ1-2; D gene unclear. This CDR3 region has 14 residues. The germline V gene has CDR1 SGDLS and CDR2 YYNGEE. Trimming stripped 5 bases from V and 4 bases from J, with 15 bases between.

The V gene is TRBV6-4, the J gene TRBJ2-1; 7 positions match TRBD1. This CDR3 has 15 residues. In germline, CDR1 is MRHNA, CDR2 SNTAGT. Trimming cost V 6 bases and J 8 bases; bases outside gene matches: 13. The DNA of the CDR3 is TGTGCCAGCAGCCGCCGACAGGGTAGCCTCGATGAGCAGTTCTTC. This codes for CASSRRQGSLDEQFF.

The rearrangement uses TRBV7-8 and TRBJ1-1; 10 bases are shared with TRBD1. Per the germline V gene, CDR1 is SGHVS and CDR2 is FQNEAQ. Germline trimming cut 4 bases from V and 9 bases from J; bases unmatched to any gene: 17. CDR3 length: 17 amino acids. CDR3 nucleotide sequence: TGTGCCAGCAGCTCCCGACAGGGGGCCCTCCGGGTAGGCCAAGCTTTCTTT. The encoded protein is CASSSRQGALRVGQAFF.

The V gene is TRBV4-1, the J gene TRBJ1-2; D gene ambiguous. The V gene's germline CDR1 is MGHRA and CDR2 YSYEKL. CDR3 size: 17 residues. V dropped 1 base and J dropped 0 bases, with 15 bases sitting between them. As DNA, the CDR3 is TGCGCCAGCAGCCAAGCCGTGCTCGGGTGGGCTAACTATGGCTACACCTTC. This gives the protein CASSQAVLGWANYGYTF.

V gene TRBV11-3 combines with J gene TRBJ2-3; 14 bases align to TRBD2. This CDR3 is built from 18 residues. Germline V lookup: CDR1 SGHNT, CDR2 YENEEA. Trimming removed 4 bases from V and 0 bases from J; junction bases left unmatched: 6. The CDR3 loop is CASSSRTSGGSSTDTQYF. The CDR3 bases are TGTGCCAGCAGCTCCAGGACTAGCGGGGGGTCTAGCACAGATACGCAGTATTTT.

This chain joins TRBV28 and TRBJ1-4; unclear D gene. The V and J ends lost 8 bases and 0 bases respectively, with 10 bases between them. The CDR3 loop spans 14 amino acids. Germline CDR1 and CDR2: MDHEN and SYDVKM. DNA of the CDR3: TGTGCCAGCCATGAGAGGGCAACTAATGAAAAACTGTTTTTT. This gives the protein CASHERATNEKLFF.

The chain uses TRBV10-1 and TRBJ2-7; the D gene is possibly TRBD1 (5 bases). Looked up from germline, CDR1 is WNHNN and CDR2 is SYGVQD (reference sequence). V lost 2 bases to trimming and J lost 6 bases, with 11 bases between them. The CDR3 totals 13 residues. CDR3 residues: CASSEGAGIEQYF. The CDR3 DNA sequence: TGCGCCAGCAGTGAGGGGGCAGGGATCGAGCAGTACTTC.

The chain couples TRBV7-7 to TRBJ2-5; D possibly corresponds to TRBD1 (7 bases). Per the germline V gene, CDR1 is SSHAT and CDR2 is FNYEAQ (reference sequence). The V end lost 1 base, the J end lost 4 bases, and 13 bases lay between the germline ends. This CDR3 is built from 15 residues. CDR3 DNA: TGTGCCAGCAGCTTAGACCACAGGGGAGGAGAGACCCAGTACTTC. It is translated as CASSLDHRGGETQYF.